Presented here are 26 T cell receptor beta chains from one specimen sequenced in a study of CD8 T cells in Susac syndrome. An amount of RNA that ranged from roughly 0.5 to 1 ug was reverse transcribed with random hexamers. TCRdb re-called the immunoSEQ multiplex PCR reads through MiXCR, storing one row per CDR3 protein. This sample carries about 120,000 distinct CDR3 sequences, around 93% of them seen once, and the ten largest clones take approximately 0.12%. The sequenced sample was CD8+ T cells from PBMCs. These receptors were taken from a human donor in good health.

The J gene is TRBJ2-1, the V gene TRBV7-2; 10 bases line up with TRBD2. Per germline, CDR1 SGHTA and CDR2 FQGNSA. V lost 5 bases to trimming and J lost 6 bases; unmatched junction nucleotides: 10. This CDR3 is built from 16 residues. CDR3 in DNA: TGTGCCAGCAGCCTGTTCTCCAGCGGGGGGGCCAATGAGCAGTTCTTC. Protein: CASSLFSSGGANEQFF.

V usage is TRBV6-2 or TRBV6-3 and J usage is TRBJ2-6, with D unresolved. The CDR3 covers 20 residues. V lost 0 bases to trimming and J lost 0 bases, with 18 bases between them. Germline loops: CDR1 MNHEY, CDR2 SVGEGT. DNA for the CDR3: TGTGCCAGCAGTTACTCCTCTGTCCCGAACCCGCCCTCTGGGGCCAACGTCCTGACTTTC. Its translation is CASSYSSVPNPPSGANVLTF.

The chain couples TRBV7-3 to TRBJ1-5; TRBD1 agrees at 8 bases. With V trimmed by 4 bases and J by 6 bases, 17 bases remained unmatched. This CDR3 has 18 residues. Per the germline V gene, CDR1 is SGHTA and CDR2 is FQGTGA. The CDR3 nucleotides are TGTGCCAGCAGCTCCCCGAAGTACTTGACAGGGGAGGTTCAGCCCCAGCATTTT. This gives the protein CASSSPKYLTGEVQPQHF. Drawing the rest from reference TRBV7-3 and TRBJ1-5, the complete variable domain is GAGVSQTPSNKVTEKGKYVELRCDPISGHTALYWYRQSLGQGPEFLIYFQGTGAADDSGLPNDRFFAVRPEGSVSTLKIQRTERGDSAVYLCASSSPKYLTGEVQPQHFGDGTRLSIL.

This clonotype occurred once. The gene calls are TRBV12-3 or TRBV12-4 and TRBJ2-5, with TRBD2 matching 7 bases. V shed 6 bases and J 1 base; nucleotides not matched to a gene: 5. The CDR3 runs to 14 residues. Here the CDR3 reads CASRAGTFQETQYF. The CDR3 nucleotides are TGTGCCAGCAGAGCGGGAACCTTCCAAGAGACCCAGTACTTC.

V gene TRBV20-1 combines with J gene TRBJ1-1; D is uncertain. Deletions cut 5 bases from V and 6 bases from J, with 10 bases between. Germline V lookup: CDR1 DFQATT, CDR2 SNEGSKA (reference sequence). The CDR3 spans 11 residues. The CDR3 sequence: CSAHASAEAFF. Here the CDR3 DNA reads TGCAGTGCTCACGCTTCGGCTGAAGCTTTCTTT.

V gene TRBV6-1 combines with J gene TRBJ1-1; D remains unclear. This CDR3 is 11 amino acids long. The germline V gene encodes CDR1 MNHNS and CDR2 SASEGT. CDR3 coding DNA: TGTGCAGGGCAGAAGAACACTGAAGCTTTCTTT. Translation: CAGQKNTEAFF.

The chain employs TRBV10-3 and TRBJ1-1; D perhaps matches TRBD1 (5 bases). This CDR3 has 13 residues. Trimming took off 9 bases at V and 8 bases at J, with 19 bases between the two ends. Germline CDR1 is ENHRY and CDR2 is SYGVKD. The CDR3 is CAMRRDSPGEAFF. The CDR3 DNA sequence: TGTGCCATGAGACGTGACAGCCCAGGCGAAGCTTTCTTT.

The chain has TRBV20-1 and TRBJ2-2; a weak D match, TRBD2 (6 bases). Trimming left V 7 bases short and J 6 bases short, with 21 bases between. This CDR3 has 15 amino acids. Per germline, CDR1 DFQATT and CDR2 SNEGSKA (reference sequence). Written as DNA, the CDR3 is TGCAGTGTAGGGCCACTCGGGGGAACAGCCGGGGAGCTGTTTTTT. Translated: CSVGPLGGTAGELFF.

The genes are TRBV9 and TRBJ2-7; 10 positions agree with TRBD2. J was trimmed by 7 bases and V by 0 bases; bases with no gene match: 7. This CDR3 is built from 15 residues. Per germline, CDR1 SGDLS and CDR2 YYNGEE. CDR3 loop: CASSVGAGGPGEQYF. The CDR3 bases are TGTGCCAGCAGCGTAGGAGCGGGGGGGCCTGGTGAGCAGTACTTC. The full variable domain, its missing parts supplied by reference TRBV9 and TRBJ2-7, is DSGVTQTPKHLITATGQRVTLRCSPRSGDLSVYWYQQSLDQGLQFLIQYYNGEERAKGNILERFSAQQFPDLHSELNLSSLELGDSALYFCASSVGAGGPGEQYFGPGTRLTVT.

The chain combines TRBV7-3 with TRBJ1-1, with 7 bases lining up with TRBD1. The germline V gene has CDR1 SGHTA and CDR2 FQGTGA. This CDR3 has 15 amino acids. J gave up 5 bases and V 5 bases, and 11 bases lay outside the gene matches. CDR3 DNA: TGTGCCAGCAGCCCTGGGACAGAAAGGAGGACTGAAGCTTTCTTT. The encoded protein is CASSPGTERRTEAFF.

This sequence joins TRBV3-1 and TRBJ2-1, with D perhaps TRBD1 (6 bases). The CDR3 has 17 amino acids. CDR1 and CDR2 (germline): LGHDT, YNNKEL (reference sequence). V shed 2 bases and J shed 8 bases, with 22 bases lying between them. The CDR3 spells CASSQRPTGLGVDEQFF. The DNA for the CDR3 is TGTGCCAGCAGCCAAAGGCCGACAGGTTTGGGTGTCGATGAGCAGTTCTTC.

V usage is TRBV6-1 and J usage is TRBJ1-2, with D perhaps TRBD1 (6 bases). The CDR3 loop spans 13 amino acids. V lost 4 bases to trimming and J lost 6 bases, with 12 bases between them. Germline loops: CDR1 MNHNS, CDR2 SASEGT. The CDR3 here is CASSVRGLNGYTF. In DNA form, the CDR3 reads TGTGCCAGCAGTGTCCGGGGGCTTAATGGCTACACCTTC.

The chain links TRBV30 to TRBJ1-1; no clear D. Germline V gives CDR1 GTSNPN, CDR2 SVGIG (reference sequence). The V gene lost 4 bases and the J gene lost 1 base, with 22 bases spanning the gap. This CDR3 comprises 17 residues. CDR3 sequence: CAWNRLKGWARNTEAFF. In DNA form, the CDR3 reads TGTGCCTGGAATCGTCTGAAAGGGTGGGCGCGGAACACTGAAGCTTTCTTT.

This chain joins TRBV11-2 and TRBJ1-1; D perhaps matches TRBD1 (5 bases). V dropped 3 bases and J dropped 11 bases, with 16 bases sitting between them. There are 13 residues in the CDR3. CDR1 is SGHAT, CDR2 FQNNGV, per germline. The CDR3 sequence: CASSFGGNAYAFF. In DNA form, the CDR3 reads TGTGCCAGCAGCTTTGGGGGGAACGCTTACGCTTTCTTT.

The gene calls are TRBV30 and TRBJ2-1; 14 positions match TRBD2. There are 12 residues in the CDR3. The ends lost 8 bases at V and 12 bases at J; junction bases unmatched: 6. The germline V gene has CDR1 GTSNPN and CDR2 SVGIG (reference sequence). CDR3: CAIPGTSGGQFF. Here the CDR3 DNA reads TGTGCCATACCCGGGACTAGCGGGGGGCAGTTCTTC.

CDR3 residues: CASRAKGLSGANVLTF. DNA of the CDR3: TGTGCCAGCAGAGCGAAGGGGTTATCTGGGGCCAACGTCCTGACTTTC. The J gene is TRBJ2-6, the V gene TRBV6-1, with D perhaps matching TRBD1 (5 bases). Trimming shortened V by 6 bases and J by 1 base, and 13 bases separated the two germline ends. The CDR3 covers 16 residues. The germline gives CDR1 MNHNS, CDR2 SASEGT.

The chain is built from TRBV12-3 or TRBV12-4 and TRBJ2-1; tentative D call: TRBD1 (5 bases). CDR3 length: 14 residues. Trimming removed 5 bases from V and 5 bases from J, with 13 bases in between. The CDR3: CASSPNRSNNEQFF. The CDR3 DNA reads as TGTGCCAGCAGTCCAAACAGGAGCAACAATGAGCAGTTCTTC.

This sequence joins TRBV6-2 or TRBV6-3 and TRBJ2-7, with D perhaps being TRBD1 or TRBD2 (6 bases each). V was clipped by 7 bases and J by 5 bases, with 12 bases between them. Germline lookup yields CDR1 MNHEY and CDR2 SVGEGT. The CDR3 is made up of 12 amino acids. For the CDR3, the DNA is TGTGCCAGCACCACAGGGAGGAACGAGCAGTACTTC. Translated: CASTTGRNEQYF.

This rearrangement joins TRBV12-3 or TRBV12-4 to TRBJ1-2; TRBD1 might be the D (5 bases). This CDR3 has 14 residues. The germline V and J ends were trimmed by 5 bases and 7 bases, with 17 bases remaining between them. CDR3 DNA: TGTGCCAGCAGTCCCCGACAGCTCCGGGGTGGCTACACCTTC. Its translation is CASSPRQLRGGYTF.

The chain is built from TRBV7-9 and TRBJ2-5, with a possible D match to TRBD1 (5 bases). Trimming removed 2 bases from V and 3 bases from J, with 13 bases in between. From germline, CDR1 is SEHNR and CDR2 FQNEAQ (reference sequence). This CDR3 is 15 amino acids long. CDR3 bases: TGTGCCAGCAGCTTAAAGGAGACAGAGGAAGAGACCCAGTACTTC. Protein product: CASSLKETEEETQYF.

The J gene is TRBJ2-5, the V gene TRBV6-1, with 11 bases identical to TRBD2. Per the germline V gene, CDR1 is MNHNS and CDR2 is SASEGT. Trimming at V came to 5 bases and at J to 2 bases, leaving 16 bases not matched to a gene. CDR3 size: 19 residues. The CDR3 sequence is CASSPLAGGPSTTQETQYF. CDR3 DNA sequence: TGTGCCAGCAGTCCTCTAGCGGGAGGTCCAAGTACGACACAAGAGACCCAGTACTTC.

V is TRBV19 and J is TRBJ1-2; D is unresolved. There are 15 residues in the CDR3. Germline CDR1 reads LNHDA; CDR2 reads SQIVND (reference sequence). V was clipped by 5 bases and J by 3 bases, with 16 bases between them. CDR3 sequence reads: CASSLGTKWDYGYTF. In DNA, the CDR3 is TGTGCCAGTAGTCTCGGAACCAAATGGGACTATGGCTACACCTTC.

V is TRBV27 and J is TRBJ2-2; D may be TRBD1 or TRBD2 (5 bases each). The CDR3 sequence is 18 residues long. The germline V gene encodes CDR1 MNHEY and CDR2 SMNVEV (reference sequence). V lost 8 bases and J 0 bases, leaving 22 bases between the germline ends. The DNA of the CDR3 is TGTGCCAGCCTCCCGAGGGGCCCCAAGTTCGCGAACACCGGGGAGCTGTTTTTT. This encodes CASLPRGPKFANTGELFF.

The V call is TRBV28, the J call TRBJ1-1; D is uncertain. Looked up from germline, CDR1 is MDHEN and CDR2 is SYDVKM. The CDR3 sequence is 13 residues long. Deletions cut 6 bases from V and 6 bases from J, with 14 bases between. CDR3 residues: CASSNRRVPEAFF. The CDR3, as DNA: TGTGCCAGCAGCAATCGACGGGTTCCTGAAGCTTTCTTT. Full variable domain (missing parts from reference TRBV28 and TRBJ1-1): DVKVTQSSRYLVKRTGEKVFLECVQDMDHENMFWYRQDPGLGLRLIYFSYDVKMKEKGDIPEGYSVSREKKERFSLILESASTNQTSMYLCASSNRRVPEAFFGQGTRLTVV.

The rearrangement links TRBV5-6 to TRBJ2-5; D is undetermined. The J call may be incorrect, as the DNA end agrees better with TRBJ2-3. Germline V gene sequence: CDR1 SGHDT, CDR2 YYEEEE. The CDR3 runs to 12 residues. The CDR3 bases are TGTGCCAGCAGCTTGGGTGGCGGAACGCAGTATTTT. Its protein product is CASSLGGGTQYF.

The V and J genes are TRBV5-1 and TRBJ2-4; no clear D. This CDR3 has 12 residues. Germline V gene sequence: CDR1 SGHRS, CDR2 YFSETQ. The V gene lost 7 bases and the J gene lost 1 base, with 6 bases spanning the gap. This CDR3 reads CASASAKNIQYF. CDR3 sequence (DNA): TGCGCCAGCGCTTCCGCCAAAAACATTCAGTACTTC. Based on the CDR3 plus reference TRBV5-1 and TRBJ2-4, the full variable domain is KAGVTQTPRYLIKTRGQQVTLSCSPISGHRSVSWYQQTPGQGLQFLFEYFSETQRNKGNFPGRFSGRQFSNSRSEMNVSTLELGDSALYLCASASAKNIQYFGAGTRLSVL.